This is a list of T cell receptor beta chains from one sample in a study of graft-versus-host responses after intestinal transplantation. Which antigens these TCRs recognize remains unknown. TCRdb's copy holds only in-frame clones and misses some; the assay was immunoSEQ multiplex PCR. This table has about 41,000 clones, around 96% appearing once. The sequencing used unstimulated CD8+ T cells sorted from spleen or lymph node cells, collected before transplant. Receptor source: a human donor who was the organ donor for an intestinal transplant. The CDR3 runs from the conserved cysteine through the conserved F or W. D genes are given only for firm matches. The size field is filled for only some rows; it gives once, few, many or a size class.

D	V	size	J	DNA	CDR3
.	TRBV4-3	.	TRBJ2-1	TGCGCCAGCAGCCAATACGCTGGCCTAATCTCCTACAATGAGCAGTTCTTC	CASSQYAGLISYNEQFF
TRBD1	TRBV5-1	.	TRBJ1-2	TGCGCCAGCAGCTTGGAAAACCCGGGACAGCTGGATGGCTACACCTTC	CASSLENPGQLDGYTF
.	TRBV5-6	.	TRBJ1-5	TGTGCCAGCAGCTTGGGGGGCGATCAGCCCCAGCATTTT	CASSLGGDQPQHF
.	TRBV9	few	TRBJ2-3	TGTGCCAGCAGCGTAGGGCCCGGGGAGAGGGATACGCAGTATTTT	CASSVGPGERDTQYF
TRBD1	TRBV6-4	.	TRBJ2-3	TGTGCCAGCAGTGACGTCGCAGGGGGCGCAGATACGCAGTATTTT	CASSDVAGGADTQYF
.	TRBV15	.	TRBJ2-1	TGTGCCACCAGCAGAGATCATCCGGGTGCCTACAATGAGCAGTTCTTC	CATSRDHPGAYNEQFF
.	TRBV7-3	.	TRBJ2-1	TGTGCCAGCAGCTTATGGGCCTTCGCGGATGAGCAGTTCTTC	CASSLWAFADEQFF
TRBD1	TRBV4-3	.	TRBJ2-7	TGCGCCAGCAGCCTTACGGGACAGGGTTACGAGCAGTACTTC	CASSLTGQGYEQYF
.	TRBV10-3	.	TRBJ2-3	TGTGCCATCAGTGATTCTTTAGCAGATACGCAGTATTTT	CAISDSLADTQYF
.	TRBV2	.	TRBJ2-3	TGTGCCAGCAGTGAACAACCCGGTACTAGCACAGATACGCAGTATTTT	CASSEQPGTSTDTQYF
TRBD1	TRBV29-1	.	TRBJ1-1	TGCAGCGTTGACTTACAGGGGGCGAACACTGAAGCTTTCTTT	CSVDLQGANTEAFF
TRBD1	TRBV5-4	once	TRBJ2-1	TGTGCCAGCAGCTTGACCGGGACAGGGGGTTACAATGAGCAGTTCTTC	CASSLTGTGGYNEQFF
.	TRBV4-1	.	TRBJ2-3	TGCGCCAGCAGCCAAGGTTGGCCCCGCACAGATACGCAGTATTTT	CASSQGWPRTDTQYF
TRBD2	TRBV11-2	.	TRBJ2-5	TGTGCCAGCAGCTTAGGTATCGGACTAGCGGACCAAGAGACCCAGTACTTC	CASSLGIGLADQETQYF
.	TRBV18	.	TRBJ1-5	TGTGCCAGCTCACCGCTCGGGGGGAGACTGAACCAGCCCCAGCATTTT	CASSPLGGRLNQPQHF
TRBD1	TRBV7-2	.	TRBJ1-2	TGTGCCAGCAGCTTAGGAGGCCCACAGGGGGCCTGGGACTATGGCTACACCTTC	CASSLGGPQGAWDYGYTF
.	TRBV7-6	.	TRBJ2-1	TGTGCCAGCAGTGGGGGGACTTACAATGAGCAGTTCTTC	CASSGGTYNEQFF
.	TRBV9	.	TRBJ2-7	TGTGCCAGCAGCGTAGCTCCCCTGGCCTACGAGCAGTACTTC	CASSVAPLAYEQYF
.	TRBV4-1	.	TRBJ2-1	TGCGCCAGCGAGCCAACCCTATTAGGCACGGACAATGAGCAGTTCTTC	CASEPTLLGTDNEQFF
.	TRBV4-1	.	TRBJ2-7	TGCGCCAGCAGCCAAGGATGGGGATCCTACGAGCAGTACTTC	CASSQGWGSYEQYF
.	TRBV4-3	.	TRBJ1-2	TGCGCCAGCAGCCAAGATCGAGGGGGCTATGGCTACACCTTC	CASSQDRGGYGYTF
TRBD1	TRBV6-1	.	TRBJ2-7	TGTGCCAGCAGTGAATGGGACAGGGAAAGAACCTACGAGCAGTACTTC	CASSEWDRERTYEQYF
.	TRBV7-2	.	TRBJ1-1	TGTGCCAGCAGCTTAGGTCTTGGGGGGACTGAAGCTTTCTTT	CASSLGLGGTEAFF
TRBD1	TRBV4-1	once	TRBJ1-5	TGCGCCAGCAGCCAAGCCTACAGGGGGAACCAGCCCCAGCATTTT	CASSQAYRGNQPQHF
.	TRBV1	.	TRBJ1-2	TGCACCAGCAGCCCCAGAACGAGCTATGGCTACACCTTC	CTSSPRTSYGYTF
.	TRBV11-2	once	TRBJ2-1	TGTGCCAGCAGCCTGATCGATGGATCCTACAATGAGCAGTTCTTC	CASSLIDGSYNEQFF
.	TRBV4-3	.	TRBJ1-2	TGCGCCAGCAGCCAAGATCTTGGGTTTGCCTATGGCTACACCTTC	CASSQDLGFAYGYTF
.	TRBV4-3	.	TRBJ1-1	TGCGCCAGCAGCCAAGGGCGGGGGATGAACACTGAAGCTTTCTTT	CASSQGRGMNTEAFF
.	TRBV10-3	.	TRBJ1-5	TGTGCCATCAGTGGGGAGGAGTATGGGGGCAATCAGCCCCAGCATTTT	CAISGEEYGGNQPQHF
TRBD2	TRBV7-6	.	TRBJ2-5	TGTGCCAGCAGCCCCGTTATAGCGGGTATGGTAGAGACCCAGTACTTC	CASSPVIAGMVETQYF
.	TRBV19	once	TRBJ2-1	TGTGCCAGTAGTATAGGGGGGGAATACAATGAGCAGTTCTTC	CASSIGGEYNEQFF
.	TRBV19	.	TRBJ1-2	TGTGCCAGTAGTAACACAGGGTGGGCTATTGGCGATGGCTACACCTTC	CASSNTGWAIGDGYTF
TRBD1	TRBV10-3	.	TRBJ2-2	TGTGCCATCAGGGGGCGGACAGGGCTAAACGCCGGGGAGCTGTTTTTT	CAIRGRTGLNAGELFF